This TCR beta chain was identified in a study of shared clonotypes between healthy human individuals. Findings and limits, study-wide: When naive CD4 clonotypes were compared across a few donors, around 5% were shared.

Clones were sequenced by immunoSEQ multiplex PCR, and TCRdb holds only the in-frame ones, with some missing. This sample has about 1.1 million clones, with around 78% found just once. The CDR3 totals 15 residues. The germline CDR1 and CDR2 sequences are MNHEY and SMNVEV (reference sequence). V gave up 4 bases and J gave up 2 bases, with 11 bases separating them. Note on this clone: Antigen specificity is unknown.

The V gene is TRBV27, the J gene TRBJ2-2; TRBD2 might be the D (6 bases). The clonotype comes from a man aged 18 to 30 in good health. Some clones in this sample may be carry-over from other donors' samples. What was sequenced was memory CD4+ T cells from PBMCs. Described subset: CD45RA-negative fraction. This chain's CDR3 is CASSSPGLNTGELFF. DNA for the CDR3: TGTGCCAGCAGTTCCCCGGGACTCAACACCGGGGAGCTGTTTTTT.